The TCR beta chain under discussion was sequenced for a study of beta chain features in type 1 diabetes. Every isolated RNA sample was fully reverse transcribed, so sequencing captured expressed TCRB transcripts. Sequenced by immunoSEQ multiplex PCR; TCRdb stores in-frame clones only, minus some. The sample has around 240,000 clones, about 71% seen once. Cells sorted by CD45RO/CCR7/CD25/CD127/CD95/CD27 comprised CD4+ naive, central memory, regulatory and stem cell-like memory cells. This clone was recorded a few times. The clonotype originates from a man aged 25 to 40 in good health. The sample comprised naive CD4+ T cells from blood.

The CDR3 loop is CSMDRVNTEAFF. As DNA, the CDR3 is TGCAGCATGGACAGGGTGAACACTGAAGCTTTCTTT. This chain connects TRBV29-1 to TRBJ1-1; TRBD1 matches 8 bases. The V and J ends lost 8 bases and 0 bases, in that order; junction bases with no gene match: 2. The CDR3 runs to 12 residues. Germline V gives CDR1 SQVTM, CDR2 ANQGSEA.